There are a few counts of the clone carrying this TCR beta chain. The data were taken from a study of CD8 T cells in ankylosing spondylitis. Each CDR3 protein gets one entry after TCRdb re-called the 5' RACE reads with MiXCR. The sample holds under 200,000 distinct CDR3 sequences; approximately 13% are singletons and the top ten take approximately 11%. V dropped 6 bases and J dropped 9 bases, with 18 bases sitting between them. The length of the CDR3 is 14 residues. Germline V gene sequence: CDR1 MNHNS, CDR2 SASEGT. The chain employs TRBV6-1 and TRBJ1-5, with D maybe TRBD1 (6 bases). The clonotype originates from a female donor with ankylosing spondylitis or in good health (not recorded which). Sequencing used blood, either unsorted or a sorted T cell fraction (not recorded which). CDR3 region: CASRKTGDQGPQHF. CDR3 bases: TGTGCCAGCAGAAAGACAGGCGACCAGGGGCCCCAGCATTTT.